This T cell receptor beta chain was observed in a study of T cell responses to AZD1222 COVID-19 vaccine. Study summary: Second-dose schedules of about 4 or about 12 weeks were combined.

Study-wide findings and caveats: Sampling captured repertoires only after the peak T cell response.

V lost 0 bases and J 0 bases, leaving 12 bases between the germline ends. The CDR3 has 18 residues. The germline V gene encodes CDR1 LGHNA and CDR2 YSLEER. In regard to this clone: Its antigen remains unknown.

Sequencing was performed with immunoSEQ multiplex PCR; in TCRdb, only in-frame clones are kept and a portion is missing. The top ten clones hold around 20% of a sample with roughly 110,000 clones, around 91% of them seen once. This TCR was recovered from an adult in good health. Here the sequenced sample was peripheral blood, taken on day 0 of AZD1222 vaccination. This rearrangement joins TRBV4-3 to TRBJ1-6; D not certain. CDR3 DNA sequence: TGCGCCAGCAGCCAAGATTCGCAGGCCAGCTCCTATAATTCACCCCTCCACTTT. It codes for CASSQDSQASSYNSPLHF.